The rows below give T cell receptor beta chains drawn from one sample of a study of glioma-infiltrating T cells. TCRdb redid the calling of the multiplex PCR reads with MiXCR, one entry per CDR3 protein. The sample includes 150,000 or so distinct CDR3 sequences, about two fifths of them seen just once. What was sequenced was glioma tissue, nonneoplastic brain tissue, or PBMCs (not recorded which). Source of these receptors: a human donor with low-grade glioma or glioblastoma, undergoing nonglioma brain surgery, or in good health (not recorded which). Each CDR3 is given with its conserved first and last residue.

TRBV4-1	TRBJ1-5	CASSHEDRQNQPQHF
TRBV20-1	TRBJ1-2	CSAKHYGYTF
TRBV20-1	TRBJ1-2	CSALASTGVYGYTF
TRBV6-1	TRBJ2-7	CASSVLGATYEQYF
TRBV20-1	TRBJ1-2	CSAFSTVGYTF
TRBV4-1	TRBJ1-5	CASSQDSNQPQHF
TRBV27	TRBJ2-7	CANSLMFPLHEQYF
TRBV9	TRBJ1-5	CAGSASTLSNQPQHF
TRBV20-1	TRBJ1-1	CSAEPNTEAFF
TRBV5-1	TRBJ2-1	CASSLVQGYSNEQFF
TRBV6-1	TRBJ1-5	CASRKSGNNQPQHF
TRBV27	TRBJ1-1	CASSFGTERGTEAFF
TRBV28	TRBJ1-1	CASSPFGNTEAFF
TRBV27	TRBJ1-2	CASRKRTGNYGYTF
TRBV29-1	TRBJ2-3	CSVGRLAGDTQYF
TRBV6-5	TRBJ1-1	CASSLSAGGITEAFF
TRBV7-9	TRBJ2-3	CASSLLAGDTQYF
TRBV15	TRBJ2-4	CATSSPQMGSIQYF
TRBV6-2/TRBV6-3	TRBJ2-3	CASSSPRAGADTQYF
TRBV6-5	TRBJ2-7	CASSYSSRTYEQYF
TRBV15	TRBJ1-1	CATSRGRVGTEAFF
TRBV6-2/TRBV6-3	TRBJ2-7	CASSYPTRGSLSYEQYF
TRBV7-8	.	CASSEPGVSDEQYF
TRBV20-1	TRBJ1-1	CSARDPGQGSTEAFF
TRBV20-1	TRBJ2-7	CSATPESLADEQYF
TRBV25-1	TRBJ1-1	CASRAAEAFF
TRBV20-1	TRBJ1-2	CSARPQGGYGYTF
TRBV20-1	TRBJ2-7	CSARDVGIHEQYF
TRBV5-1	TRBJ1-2	CASSPLIDNYGYTF
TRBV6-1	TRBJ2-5	CASSNKFQETQYF
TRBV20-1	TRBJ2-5	CSATASGGRQETQYF
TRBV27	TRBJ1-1	CASSRQGSNTEAFF
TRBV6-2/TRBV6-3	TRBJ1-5	CASSYPTGSSSNQPQHF
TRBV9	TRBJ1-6	CASSKSPPNSPLHF
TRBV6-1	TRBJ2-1	CASLAGAYNEQFF
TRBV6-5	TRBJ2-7	CASSPSVVSYEQYF
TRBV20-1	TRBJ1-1	CSARRPGTHEAFF
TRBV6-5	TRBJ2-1	CARSPGYNEQFF
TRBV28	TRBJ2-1	CASNSGMVYNEQFF
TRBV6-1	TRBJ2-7	CASSRTLTSEQYF
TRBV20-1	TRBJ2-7	CSAGTGAYEQYF